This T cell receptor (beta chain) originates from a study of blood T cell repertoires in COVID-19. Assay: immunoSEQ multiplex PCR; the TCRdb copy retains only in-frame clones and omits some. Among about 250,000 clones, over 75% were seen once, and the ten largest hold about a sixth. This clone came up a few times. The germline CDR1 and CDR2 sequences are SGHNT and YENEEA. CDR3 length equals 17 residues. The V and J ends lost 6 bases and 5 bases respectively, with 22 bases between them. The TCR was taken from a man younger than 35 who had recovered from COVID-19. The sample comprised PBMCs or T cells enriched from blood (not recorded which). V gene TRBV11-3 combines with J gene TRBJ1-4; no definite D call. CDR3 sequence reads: CASSVTDLRGANEKLFF. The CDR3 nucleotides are TGTGCCAGCAGTGTGACCGACTTGCGTGGTGCGAATGAAAAACTGTTTTTT.